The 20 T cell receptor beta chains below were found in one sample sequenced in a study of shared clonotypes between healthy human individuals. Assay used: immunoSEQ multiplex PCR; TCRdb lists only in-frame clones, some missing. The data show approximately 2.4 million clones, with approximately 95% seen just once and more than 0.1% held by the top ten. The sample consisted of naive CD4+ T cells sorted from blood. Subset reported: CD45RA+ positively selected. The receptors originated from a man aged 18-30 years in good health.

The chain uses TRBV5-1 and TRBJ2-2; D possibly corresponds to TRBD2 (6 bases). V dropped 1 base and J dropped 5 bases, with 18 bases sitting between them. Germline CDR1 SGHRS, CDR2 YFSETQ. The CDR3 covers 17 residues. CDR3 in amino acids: CASSLNAGNTLTGELFF. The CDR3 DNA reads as TGCGCCAGCAGCTTGAATGCGGGGAATACTCTGACCGGGGAGCTGTTTTTT.

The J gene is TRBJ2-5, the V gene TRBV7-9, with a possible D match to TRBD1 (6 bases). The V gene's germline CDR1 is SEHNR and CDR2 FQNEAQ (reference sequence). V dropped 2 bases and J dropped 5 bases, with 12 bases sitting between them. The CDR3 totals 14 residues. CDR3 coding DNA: TGTGCCAGCAGCTTACGGACAGAGGGTGAGACCCAGTACTTC. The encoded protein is CASSLRTEGETQYF.

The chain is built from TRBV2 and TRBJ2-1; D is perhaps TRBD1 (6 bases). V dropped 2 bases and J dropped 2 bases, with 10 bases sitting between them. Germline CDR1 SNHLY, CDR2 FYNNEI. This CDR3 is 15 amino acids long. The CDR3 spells CASSELGAAYNEQFF. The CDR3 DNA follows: TGTGCCAGCAGTGAACTGGGGGCTGCCTACAATGAGCAGTTCTTC.

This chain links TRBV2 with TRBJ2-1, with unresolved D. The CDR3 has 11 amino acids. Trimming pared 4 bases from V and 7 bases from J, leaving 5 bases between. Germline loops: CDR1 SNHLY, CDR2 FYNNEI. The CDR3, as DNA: TGTGCCAGCAGTGTTGTGAATGAGCAGTTCTTC. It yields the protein CASSVVNEQFF.

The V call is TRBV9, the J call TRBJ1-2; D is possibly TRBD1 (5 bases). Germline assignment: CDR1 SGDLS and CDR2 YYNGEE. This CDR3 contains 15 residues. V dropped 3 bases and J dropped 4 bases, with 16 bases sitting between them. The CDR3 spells CASSAYVTVRYGYTF. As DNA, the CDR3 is TGTGCCAGCAGCGCATATGTGACAGTTCGCTATGGCTACACCTTC. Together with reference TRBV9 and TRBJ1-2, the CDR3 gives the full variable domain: DSGVTQTPKHLITATGQRVTLRCSPRSGDLSVYWYQQSLDQGLQFLIQYYNGEERAKGNILERFSAQQFPDLHSELNLSSLELGDSALYFCASSAYVTVRYGYTFGSGTRLTVV.

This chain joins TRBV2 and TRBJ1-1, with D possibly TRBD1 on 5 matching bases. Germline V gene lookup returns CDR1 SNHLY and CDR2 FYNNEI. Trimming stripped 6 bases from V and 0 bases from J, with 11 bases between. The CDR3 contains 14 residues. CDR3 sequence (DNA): TGTGCCAGCAGCCTAGGGGCCCTGAACACTGAAGCTTTCTTT. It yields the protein CASSLGALNTEAFF.

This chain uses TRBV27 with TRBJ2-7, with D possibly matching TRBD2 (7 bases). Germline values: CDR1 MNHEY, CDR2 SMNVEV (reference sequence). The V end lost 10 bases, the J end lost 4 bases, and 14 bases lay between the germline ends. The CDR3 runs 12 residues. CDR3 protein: CATGGQRYEQYF. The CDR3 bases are TGTGCCACCGGGGGGCAGCGTTACGAGCAGTACTTC.

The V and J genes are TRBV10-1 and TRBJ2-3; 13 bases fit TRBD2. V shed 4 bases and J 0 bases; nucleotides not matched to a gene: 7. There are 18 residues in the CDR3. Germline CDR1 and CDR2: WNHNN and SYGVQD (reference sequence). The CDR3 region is CASSVWGLAGHSTDTQYF. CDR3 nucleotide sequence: TGCGCCAGCAGTGTATGGGGACTAGCGGGACATAGCACAGATACGCAGTATTTT.

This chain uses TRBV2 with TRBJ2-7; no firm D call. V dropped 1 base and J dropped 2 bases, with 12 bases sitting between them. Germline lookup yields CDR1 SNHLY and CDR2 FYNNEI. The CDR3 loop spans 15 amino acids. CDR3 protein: CASSEVETYPYEQYF. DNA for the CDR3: TGTGCCAGCAGTGAAGTGGAGACGTACCCCTACGAGCAGTACTTC.

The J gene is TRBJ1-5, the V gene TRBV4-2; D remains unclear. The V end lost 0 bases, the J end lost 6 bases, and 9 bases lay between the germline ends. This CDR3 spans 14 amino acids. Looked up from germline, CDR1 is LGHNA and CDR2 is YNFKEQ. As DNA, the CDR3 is TGTGCCAGCAGCCAAGACTCGGCCAGTCAGCCCCAGCATTTT. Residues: CASSQDSASQPQHF.

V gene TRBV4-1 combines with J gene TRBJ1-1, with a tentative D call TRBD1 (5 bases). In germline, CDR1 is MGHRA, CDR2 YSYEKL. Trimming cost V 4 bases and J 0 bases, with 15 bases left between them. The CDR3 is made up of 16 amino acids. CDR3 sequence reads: CASSPTGGPLNTEAFF. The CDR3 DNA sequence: TGCGCCAGCAGCCCGACCGGGGGTCCCTTGAACACTGAAGCTTTCTTT.

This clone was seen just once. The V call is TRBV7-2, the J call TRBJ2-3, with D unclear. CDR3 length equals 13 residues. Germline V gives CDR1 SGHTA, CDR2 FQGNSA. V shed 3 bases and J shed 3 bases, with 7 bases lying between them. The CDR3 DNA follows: TGTGCCAGCAGCTTCGATGTGACAGATACGCAGTATTTT. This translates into CASSFDVTDTQYF. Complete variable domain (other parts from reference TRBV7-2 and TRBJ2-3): GAGVSQSPSNKVTEKGKDVELRCDPISGHTALYWYRQSLGQGLEFLIYFQGNSAPDKSGLPSDRFSAERTGGSVSTLTIQRTQQEDSAVYLCASSFDVTDTQYFGPGTRLTVL.

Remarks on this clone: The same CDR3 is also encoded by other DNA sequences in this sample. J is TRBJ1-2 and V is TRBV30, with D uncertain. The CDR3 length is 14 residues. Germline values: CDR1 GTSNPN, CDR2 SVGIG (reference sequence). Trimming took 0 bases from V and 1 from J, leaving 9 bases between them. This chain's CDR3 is CAWSVPADNYGYTF. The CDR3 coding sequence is TGTGCCTGGAGTGTTCCGGCAGATAACTATGGCTACACCTTC.

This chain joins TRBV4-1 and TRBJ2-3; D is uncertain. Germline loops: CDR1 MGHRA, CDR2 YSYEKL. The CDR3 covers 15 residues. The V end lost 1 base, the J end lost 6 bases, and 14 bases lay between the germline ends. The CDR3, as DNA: TGCGCCAGCAGCCAAGGAAGGGCCAACGGGGATACGCAGTATTTT. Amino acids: CASSQGRANGDTQYF.

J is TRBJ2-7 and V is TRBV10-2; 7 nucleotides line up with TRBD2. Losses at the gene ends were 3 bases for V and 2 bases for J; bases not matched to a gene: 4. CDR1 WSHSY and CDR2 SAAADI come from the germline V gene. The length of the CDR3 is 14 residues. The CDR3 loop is CASSDGLAAYEQYF. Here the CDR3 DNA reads TGCGCCAGCAGTGACGGCCTAGCGGCCTACGAGCAGTACTTC.

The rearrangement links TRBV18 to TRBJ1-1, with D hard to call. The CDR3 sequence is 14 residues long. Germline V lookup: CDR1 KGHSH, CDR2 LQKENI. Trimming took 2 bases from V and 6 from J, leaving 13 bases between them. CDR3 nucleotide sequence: TGTGCCAGCTCACCATTAGGGCTCCTCGCTGAAGCTTTCTTT. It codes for CASSPLGLLAEAFF.

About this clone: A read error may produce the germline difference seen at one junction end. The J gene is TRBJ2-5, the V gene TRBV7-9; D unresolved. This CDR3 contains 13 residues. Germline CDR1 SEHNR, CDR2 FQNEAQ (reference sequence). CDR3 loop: CASSPLFPGSLNF. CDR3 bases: TGTGCCAGCAGCCCGCTATTCCCTGGGTCTTTGAACTTC.

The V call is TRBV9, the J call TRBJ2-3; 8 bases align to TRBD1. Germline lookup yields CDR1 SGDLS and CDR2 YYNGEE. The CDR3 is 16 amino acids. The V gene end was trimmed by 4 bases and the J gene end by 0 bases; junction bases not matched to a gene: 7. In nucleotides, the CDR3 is TGTGCCAGCAGCCTCGGGACAGGATCTAGCACAGATACGCAGTATTTT. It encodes CASSLGTGSSTDTQYF.

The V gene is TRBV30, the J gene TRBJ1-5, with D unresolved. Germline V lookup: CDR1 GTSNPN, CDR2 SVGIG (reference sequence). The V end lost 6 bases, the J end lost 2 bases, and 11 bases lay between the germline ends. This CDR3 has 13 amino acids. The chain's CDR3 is CACSRAGNQPQHF. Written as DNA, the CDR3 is TGTGCCTGTTCCCGAGCCGGCAATCAGCCCCAGCATTTT.

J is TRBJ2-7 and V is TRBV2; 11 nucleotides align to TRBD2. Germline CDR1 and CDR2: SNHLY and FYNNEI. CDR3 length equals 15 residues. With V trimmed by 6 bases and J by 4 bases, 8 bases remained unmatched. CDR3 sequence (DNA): TGTGCCAGCAGCTCGGGACTAGCGGTTCGGTACGAGCAGTACTTC. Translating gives CASSSGLAVRYEQYF. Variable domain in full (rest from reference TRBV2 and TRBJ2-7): EPEVTQTPSHQVTQMGQEVILRCVPISNHLYFYWYRQILGQKVEFLVSFYNNEISEKSEIFDDQFSVERPDGSNFTLKIRSTKLEDSAMYFCASSSGLAVRYEQYFGPGTRLTVT.